The 15 T cell receptor beta chains below come from one sample, sequenced in a study of T-cell reconstitution after alpha-beta-depleted transplantation in children. Unique molecular identifiers were incorporated during preparation of the TCRbeta library. TCRdb re-called the PCR reads through MiXCR, storing one row per CDR3 protein. The sample contains approximately 88,000 distinct CDR3 sequences, less than 15% of which appear only once. The sample consisted of PBMCs from the stem cell graft donor, taken from the stem cell graft. Every receptor here comes from a human donor who donated a stem cell graft to a child with inherited bone marrow failure.

This clonotype was counted many times. This sequence joins TRBV7-2 and TRBJ2-5, with no clear D. Trimming took 5 bases from V and 4 from J, leaving 20 bases between them. Germline values: CDR1 SGHTA, CDR2 FQGNSA. This CDR3 spans 16 amino acids. The CDR3 here is CASSRDPDHSRETQYF. The CDR3 nucleotides are TGTGCCAGCAGCCGAGACCCGGACCATTCGCGAGAGACCCAGTACTTC.

The J gene is TRBJ2-1, the V gene TRBV11-3; 9 nucleotides align to TRBD2. The CDR3 has 14 amino acids. CDR1 is SGHNT, CDR2 YENEEA, per germline. The trim removed 4 bases at V and 4 bases at J, leaving 2 bases unmatched. Here the CDR3 reads CASSSSGDYNEQFF. As DNA, the CDR3 is TGTGCCAGCAGCTCTAGCGGGGATTACAATGAGCAGTTCTTC.

Ten or more counts support this clonotype. The CDR3 nucleotides read TGTGCCAGCAGCCGGGGAGGAGAGCAGTACTTC. Residues: CASSRGGEQYF. The chain is built from TRBV2 and TRBJ2-7, with D perhaps TRBD2 (6 bases). This CDR3 spans 11 amino acids. Per germline, CDR1 SNHLY and CDR2 FYNNEI. V shed 6 bases and J shed 7 bases, with 10 bases lying between them.

There are many counts of this clonotype. This chain joins TRBV6-5 and TRBJ1-2, with D unresolved. Per the germline V gene, CDR1 is MNHEY and CDR2 is SVGAGI. This CDR3 comprises 13 residues. V lost 6 bases and J 3 bases, leaving 11 bases between the germline ends. This CDR3 reads CASSRGPDYGYTF. The CDR3 region has the DNA TGTGCCAGCAGCCGCGGGCCAGACTATGGCTACACCTTC.

This clonotype occurred many times. V gene TRBV5-5 combines with J gene TRBJ1-2; weak D call: TRBD1 (6 bases). This CDR3 has 15 amino acids. Per germline, CDR1 SGHKS and CDR2 YYEKEE (reference sequence). The V gene lost 1 base and the J gene lost 5 bases, with 15 bases spanning the gap. CDR3 amino acids: CASSLTRWGRYGYTF. The CDR3 nucleotides read TGTGCCAGCAGCTTGACCCGGTGGGGGCGATATGGCTACACCTTC.

This sequence joins TRBV5-4 and TRBJ1-4; 7 bases are shared with TRBD1. Trimming cost V 9 bases and J 1 base; bases outside gene matches: 9. The CDR3 loop spans 15 amino acids. CDR1 is SGHNT and CDR2 is YYREEE in the germline V gene (reference sequence). The CDR3 region is CATQQGTQTNEKLFF. The CDR3 nucleotides are TGTGCCACCCAACAGGGGACTCAAACTAATGAAAAACTGTTTTTT.

This clonotype was seen many times. The gene calls are TRBV20-1 and TRBJ2-7; tentative D call: TRBD1 (6 bases). Germline V CDR1 and CDR2: DFQATT, SNEGSKA (reference sequence). This CDR3 is 13 amino acids long. V dropped 5 bases and J dropped 6 bases, with 17 bases sitting between them. CDR3 bases: TGCAGTGCTCAAAAACAGGGAATTGGCGAGCAGTACTTC. It is translated as CSAQKQGIGEQYF.

This clonotype has ten or more counts. This sequence joins TRBV12-3 or TRBV12-4 and TRBJ2-7, with a weak D call TRBD1 (6 bases). Trimming removed 5 bases at V and 0 bases at J, with 14 bases between. The CDR3 covers 15 residues. This CDR3 reads CASSPTGPSSYEQYF. The CDR3 DNA reads TGTGCCAGCAGTCCGACAGGCCCCTCCTCCTACGAGCAGTACTTC.

V is TRBV30 and J is TRBJ2-2; TRBD2 agrees at 7 bases. Germline V gene sequence: CDR1 GTSNPN, CDR2 SVGIG (reference sequence). The CDR3 is 14 amino acids. With V trimmed by 3 bases and J by 4 bases, 5 bases remained unmatched. The CDR3 loop reads CAWSLAELTGELFF. The CDR3 DNA sequence: TGTGCCTGGAGCCTAGCGGAACTCACCGGGGAGCTGTTTTTT. Looking up the rest from reference TRBV30 and TRBJ2-2 gives the full variable domain: SQTIHQWPATLVQPVGSPLSLECTVEGTSNPNLYWYRQAAGRGLQLLFYSVGIGQISSEVPQNLSASRPQDRQFILSSKKLLLSDSGFYLCAWSLAELTGELFFGEGSRLTVL.

This clonotype was counted at least ten times. V gene TRBV5-1 combines with J gene TRBJ2-1; D is unclear. CDR1 and CDR2 (germline): SGHRS, YFSETQ. The CDR3 extends over 16 amino acids. Trimming stripped 0 bases from V and 2 bases from J, with 12 bases between. The CDR3 DNA reads TGCGCCAGCAGCTTGGTACCGTCAGCCGCCTACAATGAGCAGTTCTTC. This codes for CASSLVPSAAYNEQFF.

This clonotype was counted many times. This chain connects TRBV20-1 to TRBJ1-1; no firm D call. Trimming removed 7 bases at V and 3 bases at J, with 12 bases between. The CDR3 totals 12 residues. Germline V gene sequence: CDR1 DFQATT, CDR2 SNEGSKA (reference sequence). The CDR3: CSVNSYDTEAFF. CDR3 nucleotides: TGCAGTGTCAACTCCTATGACACTGAAGCTTTCTTT.

The table lists this clonotype with many counts. The chain recombines TRBV7-2 with TRBJ1-2; 11 bases fit TRBD1. J was trimmed by 6 bases and V by 8 bases; bases with no gene match: 5. There are 13 residues in the CDR3. Germline CDR1 and CDR2: SGHTA and FQGNSA. CDR3 protein: CASRDRGTHGYTF. The CDR3 DNA reads TGTGCCAGCCGGGACAGGGGGACGCATGGCTACACCTTC.

The gene calls are TRBV5-4 and TRBJ2-2; either TRBD1 or TRBD2 may supply D (6 bases each). The CDR3 covers 16 residues. CDR1 is SGHNT and CDR2 is YYREEE in the germline V gene (reference sequence). The V end lost 4 bases, the J end lost 5 bases, and 18 bases lay between the germline ends. The CDR3 sequence is CASSPVGGSLTGELFF. The CDR3 region has the DNA TGTGCCAGCAGCCCCGTAGGGGGGTCATTAACCGGGGAGCTGTTTTTT.

The sample holds many counts of this clonotype. The chain joins TRBV24-1 to TRBJ1-1; 7 nucleotides align to TRBD1. The CDR3 runs 13 residues. Unmatched junction bases numbered 7, after V lost 8 bases and J lost 5 bases. Germline CDR1 is KGHDR and CDR2 is SFDVKD. Written as DNA, the CDR3 is TGTGCCACCATGGCGACAGGGAGGACTGAAGCTTTCTTT. Protein sequence: CATMATGRTEAFF.

Ten or more counts support this clonotype. The chain links TRBV7-9 to TRBJ2-1; TRBD1 matches 7 bases. CDR1 and CDR2 (germline): SEHNR, FQNEAQ (reference sequence). V shed 5 bases, J shed 8 bases, and the junction held 12 bases outside the gene matches. CDR3 size: 15 residues. The CDR3 sequence is CASSPRVGGMDEQFF. CDR3 DNA sequence: TGTGCCAGCAGCCCTCGGGTAGGGGGCATGGATGAGCAGTTCTTC. Using reference TRBV7-9 and TRBJ2-1 for the parts outside the CDR3, the full variable domain is DTGVSQNPRHKITKRGQNVTFRCDPISEHNRLYWYRQTLGQGPEFLTYFQNEAQLEKSRLLSDRFSAERPKGSFSTLEIQRTEQGDSAMYLCASSPRVGGMDEQFFGPGTRLTVL.